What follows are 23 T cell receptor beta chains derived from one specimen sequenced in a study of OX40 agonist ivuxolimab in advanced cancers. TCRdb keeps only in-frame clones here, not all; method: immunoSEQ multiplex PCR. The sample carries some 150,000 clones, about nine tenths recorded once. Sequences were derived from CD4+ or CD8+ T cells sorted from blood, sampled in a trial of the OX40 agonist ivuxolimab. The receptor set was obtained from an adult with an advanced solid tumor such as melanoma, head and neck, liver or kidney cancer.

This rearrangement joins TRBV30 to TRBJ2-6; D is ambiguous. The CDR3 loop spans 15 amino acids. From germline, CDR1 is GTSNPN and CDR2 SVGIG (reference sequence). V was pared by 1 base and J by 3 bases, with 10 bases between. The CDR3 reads CAWSAGLSGANVLTF. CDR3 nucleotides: TGTGCCTGGAGTGCCGGGTTGAGTGGGGCCAACGTCCTGACTTTC.

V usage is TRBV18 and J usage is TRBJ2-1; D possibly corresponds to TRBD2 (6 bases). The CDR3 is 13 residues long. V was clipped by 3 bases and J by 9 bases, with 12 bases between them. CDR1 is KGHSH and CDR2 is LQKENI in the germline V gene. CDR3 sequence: CASSPTSQVEQFF. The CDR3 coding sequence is TGTGCCAGCTCACCGACTAGTCAGGTTGAGCAGTTCTTC.

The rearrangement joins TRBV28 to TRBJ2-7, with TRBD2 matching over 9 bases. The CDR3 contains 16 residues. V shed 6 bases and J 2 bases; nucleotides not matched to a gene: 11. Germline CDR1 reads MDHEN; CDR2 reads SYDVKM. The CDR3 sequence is CASSPLRGRGAYEQYF. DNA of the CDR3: TGTGCCAGCAGCCCTCTTCGCGGGAGGGGGGCCTACGAGCAGTACTTC.

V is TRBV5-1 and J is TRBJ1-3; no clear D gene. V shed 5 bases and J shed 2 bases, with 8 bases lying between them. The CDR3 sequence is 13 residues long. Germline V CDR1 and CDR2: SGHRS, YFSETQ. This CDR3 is CASRATTGNTIYF. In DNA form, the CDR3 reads TGCGCCAGCAGGGCGACTACTGGAAACACCATATATTTT. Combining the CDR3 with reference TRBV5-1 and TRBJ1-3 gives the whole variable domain KAGVTQTPRYLIKTRGQQVTLSCSPISGHRSVSWYQQTPGQGLQFLFEYFSETQRNKGNFPGRFSGRQFSNSRSEMNVSTLELGDSALYLCASRATTGNTIYFGEGSWLTVV.

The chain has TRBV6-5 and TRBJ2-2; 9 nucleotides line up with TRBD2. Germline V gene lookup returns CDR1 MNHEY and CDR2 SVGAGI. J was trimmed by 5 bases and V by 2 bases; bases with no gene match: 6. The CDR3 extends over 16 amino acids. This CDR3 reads CASSYDSGSLTGELFF. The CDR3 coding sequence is TGTGCCAGCAGTTACGATAGCGGGAGTCTTACCGGGGAGCTGTTTTTT.

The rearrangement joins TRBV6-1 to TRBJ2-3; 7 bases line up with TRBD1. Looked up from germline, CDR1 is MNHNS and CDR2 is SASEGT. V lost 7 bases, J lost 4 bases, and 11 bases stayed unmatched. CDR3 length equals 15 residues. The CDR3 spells CASKDRFYQADTQYF. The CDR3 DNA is TGTGCCAGCAAGGACAGGTTTTACCAGGCAGATACGCAGTATTTT.

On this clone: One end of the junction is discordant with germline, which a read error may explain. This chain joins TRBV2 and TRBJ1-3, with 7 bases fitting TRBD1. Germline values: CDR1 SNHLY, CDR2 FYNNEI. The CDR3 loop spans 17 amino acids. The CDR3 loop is CASSEGGAGGPGNTIYF. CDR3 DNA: TGTGCCAGCAGCGAAGGTGGGGCAGGGGGTCCTGGAAACACCATATATTTT.

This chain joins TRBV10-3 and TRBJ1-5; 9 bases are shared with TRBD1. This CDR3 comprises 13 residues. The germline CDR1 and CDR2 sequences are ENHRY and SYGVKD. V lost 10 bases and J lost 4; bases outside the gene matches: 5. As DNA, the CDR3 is TGTGCCACGGGACAGGGAGGAAATCAGCCCCAGCATTTT. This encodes CATGQGGNQPQHF.

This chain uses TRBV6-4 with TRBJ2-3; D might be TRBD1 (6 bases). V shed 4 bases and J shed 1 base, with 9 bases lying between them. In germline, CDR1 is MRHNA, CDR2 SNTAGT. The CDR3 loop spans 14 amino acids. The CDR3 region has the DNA TGTGCCAGCAGTGGCTGGGGGCGCACAGATACGCAGTATTTT. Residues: CASSGWGRTDTQYF.

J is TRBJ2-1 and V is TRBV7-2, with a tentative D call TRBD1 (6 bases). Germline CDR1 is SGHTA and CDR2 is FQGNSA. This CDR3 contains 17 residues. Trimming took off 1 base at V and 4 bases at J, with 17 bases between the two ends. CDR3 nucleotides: TGTGCCAGCAGCTTAGGGACCAGGGGCCCAAATTACAATGAGCAGTTCTTC. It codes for CASSLGTRGPNYNEQFF.

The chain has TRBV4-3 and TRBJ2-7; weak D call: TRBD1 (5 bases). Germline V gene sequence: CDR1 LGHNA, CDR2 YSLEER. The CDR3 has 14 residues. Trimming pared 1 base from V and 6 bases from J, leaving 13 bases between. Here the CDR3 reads CASSQVSRGFEQYF. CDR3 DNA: TGCGCCAGCAGCCAAGTTTCAAGGGGTTTCGAGCAGTACTTC.

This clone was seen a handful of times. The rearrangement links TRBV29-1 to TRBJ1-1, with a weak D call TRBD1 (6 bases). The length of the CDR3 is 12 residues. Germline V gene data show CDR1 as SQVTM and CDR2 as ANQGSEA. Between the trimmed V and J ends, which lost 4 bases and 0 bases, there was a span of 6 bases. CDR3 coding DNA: TGCAGCGTTGGGGGGCTGAACACTGAAGCTTTCTTT. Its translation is CSVGGLNTEAFF.

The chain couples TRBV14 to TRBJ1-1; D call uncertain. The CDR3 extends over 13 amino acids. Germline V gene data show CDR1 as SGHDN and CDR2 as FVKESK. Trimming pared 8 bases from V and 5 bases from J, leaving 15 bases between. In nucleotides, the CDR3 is TGTGCCAGCGCCGGAACGCCCTCGACTGAAGCTTTCTTT. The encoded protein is CASAGTPSTEAFF.

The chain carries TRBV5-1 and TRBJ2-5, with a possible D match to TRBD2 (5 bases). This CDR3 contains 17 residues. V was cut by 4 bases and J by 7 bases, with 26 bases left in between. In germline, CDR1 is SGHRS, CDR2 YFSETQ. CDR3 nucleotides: TGCGCCAGCAGCCCCCCAGGAAGCGGTGTCACGTCTGGGACCCAGTACTTC. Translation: CASSPPGSGVTSGTQYF.

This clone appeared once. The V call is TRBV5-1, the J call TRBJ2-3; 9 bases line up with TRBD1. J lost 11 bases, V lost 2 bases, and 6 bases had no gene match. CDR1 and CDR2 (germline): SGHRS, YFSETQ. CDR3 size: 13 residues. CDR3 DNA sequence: TGCGCCAGCAGCTTAACCGGGACAGGGTGGCAGTATTTT. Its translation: CASSLTGTGWQYF. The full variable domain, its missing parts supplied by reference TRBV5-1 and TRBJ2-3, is KAGVTQTPRYLIKTRGQQVTLSCSPISGHRSVSWYQQTPGQGLQFLFEYFSETQRNKGNFPGRFSGRQFSNSRSEMNVSTLELGDSALYLCASSLTGTGWQYFGPGTRLTVL.

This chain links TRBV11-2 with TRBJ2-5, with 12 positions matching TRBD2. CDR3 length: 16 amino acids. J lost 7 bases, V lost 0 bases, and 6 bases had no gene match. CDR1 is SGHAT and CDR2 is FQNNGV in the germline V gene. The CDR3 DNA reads TGTGCCAGCAGCTTAGATGATGGGACTAGCGGGCGGACCCAGTACTTC. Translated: CASSLDDGTSGRTQYF.

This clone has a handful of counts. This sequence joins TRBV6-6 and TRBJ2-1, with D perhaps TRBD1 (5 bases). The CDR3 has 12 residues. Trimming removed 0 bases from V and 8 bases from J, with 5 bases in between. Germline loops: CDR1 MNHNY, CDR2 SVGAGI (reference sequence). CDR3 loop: CASSYSRDEQFF. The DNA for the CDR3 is TGTGCCAGCAGTTACTCCAGGGATGAGCAGTTCTTC.

The CDR3 DNA reads TGTGCCAGCAAGGGACTAGCGGGGGTGGGGCCCTACAATGAGCAGTTCTTC. Its translation: CASKGLAGVGPYNEQFF. The J gene is TRBJ2-1, the V gene TRBV28, with 14 bases that match TRBD2. This CDR3 region has 17 residues. Germline V CDR1 and CDR2: MDHEN, SYDVKM. The V gene end was trimmed by 7 bases and the J gene end by 2 bases; junction bases not matched to a gene: 7.

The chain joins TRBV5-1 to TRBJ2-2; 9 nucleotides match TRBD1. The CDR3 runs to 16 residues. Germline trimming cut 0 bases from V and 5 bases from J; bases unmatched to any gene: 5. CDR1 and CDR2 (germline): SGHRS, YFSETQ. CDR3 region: CASSLVVTGGTGELFF. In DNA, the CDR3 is TGCGCCAGCAGCTTGGTGGTGACAGGGGGGACCGGGGAGCTGTTTTTT.

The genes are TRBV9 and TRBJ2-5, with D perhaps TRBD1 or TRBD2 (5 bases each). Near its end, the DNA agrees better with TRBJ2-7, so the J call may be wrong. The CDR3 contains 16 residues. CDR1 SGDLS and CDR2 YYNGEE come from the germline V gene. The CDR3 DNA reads TGTGCCAGCAGCGTAGAGGCCGGGACCGAGGCATACGAGCAGTACTTC. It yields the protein CASSVEAGTEAYEQYF.

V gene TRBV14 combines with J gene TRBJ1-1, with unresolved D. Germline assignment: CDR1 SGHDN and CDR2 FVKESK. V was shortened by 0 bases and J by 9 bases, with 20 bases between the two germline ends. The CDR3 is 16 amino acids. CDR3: CASSQEMWTGNDKAFF. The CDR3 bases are TGTGCCAGCAGCCAAGAAATGTGGACCGGAAATGACAAAGCTTTCTTT.

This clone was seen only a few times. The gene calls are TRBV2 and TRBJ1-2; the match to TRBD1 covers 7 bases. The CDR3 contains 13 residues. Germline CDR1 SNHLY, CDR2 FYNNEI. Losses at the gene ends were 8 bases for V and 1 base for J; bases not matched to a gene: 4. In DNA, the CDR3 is TGTGCCAGCCAGGGACAGATTAACTATGGCTACACCTTC. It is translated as CASQGQINYGYTF.

CDR3 in DNA: TGTGCCAGCAGCTTAGCGCCTAGCGGGAGTTCCTACGAGCAGTACTTC. Protein: CASSLAPSGSSYEQYF. This chain links TRBV7-2 with TRBJ2-7; 10 bases are a match to TRBD2. V shed 0 bases, J shed 1 base, and the junction held 3 bases outside the gene matches. Germline-derived CDR1 and CDR2 are SGHTA and FQGNSA. The CDR3 is made up of 16 amino acids.